The source of this T cell receptor beta chain is a study of T cells after posttransplantation cyclophosphamide. This clone has a count of ten or more. Its specificity is not known. Cyclophosphamide on days +3 and +4 followed busulfan-fludarabine conditioning and a marrow graft. Study-wide results and limits: Blood and skin or GI T cell repertoires showed limited TRB overlap. Recipient CMV seropositivity and CMV reactivation strongly tracked TRB clonality. Donor-recipient repertoire similarity was low at 1-2 months, rising over year one.

This CDR3 has 13 residues. Germline CDR1 and CDR2: SQVTM and ANQGSEA. The V end was cut by 6 bases, the J end by 1 base, with 12 bases between. Assay used: immunoSEQ multiplex PCR; TCRdb lists only in-frame clones, some missing. This sample includes roughly 6,200 clones with no singletons; its ten biggest clones take up roughly 5.2%. This chain uses TRBV29-1 with TRBJ2-5; unclear D gene. Sequencing used PBMCs, obtained after an allogeneic stem cell transplant with post-transplant cyclophosphamide. This TCR derives from a male patient in his 30s who received an allogeneic stem cell transplant from an unrelated donor, was CMV-positive, and had acute and chronic GVHD. The T cells may partly be graft donor cells. CDR3 in DNA: TGCAGCGTCCGAGCCTTATCCCAAGAGACCCAGTACTTC. As protein: CSVRALSQETQYF.